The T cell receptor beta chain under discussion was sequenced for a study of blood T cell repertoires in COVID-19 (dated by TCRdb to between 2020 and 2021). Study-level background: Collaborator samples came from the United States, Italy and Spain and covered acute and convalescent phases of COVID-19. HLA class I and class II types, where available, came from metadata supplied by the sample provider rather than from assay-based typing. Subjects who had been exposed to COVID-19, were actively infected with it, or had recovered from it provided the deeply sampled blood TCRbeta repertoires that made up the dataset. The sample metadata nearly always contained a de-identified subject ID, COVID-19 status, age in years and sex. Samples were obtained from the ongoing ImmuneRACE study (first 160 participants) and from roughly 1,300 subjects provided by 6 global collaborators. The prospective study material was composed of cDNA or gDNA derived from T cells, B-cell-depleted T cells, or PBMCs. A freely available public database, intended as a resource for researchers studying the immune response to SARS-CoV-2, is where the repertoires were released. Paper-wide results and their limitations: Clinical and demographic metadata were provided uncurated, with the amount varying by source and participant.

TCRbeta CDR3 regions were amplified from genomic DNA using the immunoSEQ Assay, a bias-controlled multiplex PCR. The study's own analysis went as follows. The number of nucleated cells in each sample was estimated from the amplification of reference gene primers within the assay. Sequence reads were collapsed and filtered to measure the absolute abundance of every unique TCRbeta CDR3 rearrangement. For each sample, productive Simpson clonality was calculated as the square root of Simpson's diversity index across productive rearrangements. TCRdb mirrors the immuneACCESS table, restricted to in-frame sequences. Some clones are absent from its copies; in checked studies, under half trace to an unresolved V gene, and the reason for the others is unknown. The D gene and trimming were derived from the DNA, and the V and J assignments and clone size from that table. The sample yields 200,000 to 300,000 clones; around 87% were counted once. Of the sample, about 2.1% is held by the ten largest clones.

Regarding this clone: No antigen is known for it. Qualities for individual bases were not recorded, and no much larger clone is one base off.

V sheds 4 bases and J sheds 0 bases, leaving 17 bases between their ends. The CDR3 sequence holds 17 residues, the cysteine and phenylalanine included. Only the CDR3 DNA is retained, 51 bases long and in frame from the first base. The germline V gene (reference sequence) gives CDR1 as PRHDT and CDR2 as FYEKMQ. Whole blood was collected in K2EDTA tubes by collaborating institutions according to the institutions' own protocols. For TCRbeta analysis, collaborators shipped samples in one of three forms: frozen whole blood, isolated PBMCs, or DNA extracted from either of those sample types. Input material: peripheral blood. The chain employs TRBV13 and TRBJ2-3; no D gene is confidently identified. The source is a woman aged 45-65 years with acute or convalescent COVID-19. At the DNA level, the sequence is TGTGCCAGCAGCTGGAGAGGCCGAATCTCTAGCACAGATACGCAGTATTTT. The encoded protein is CASSWRGRISSTDTQYF.